Included here is one TCR beta chain sequence, with context. This specimen comes from a study of OX40 agonist ivuxolimab in advanced cancers. Only in-frame clones appear in the TCRdb table, and some are missing; sequencing was by immunoSEQ multiplex PCR. The repertoire holds 40,000 or so clones, 88% seen once, with 9.5% to 15% in the top ten. The starting material was CD4+ or CD8+ T cells sorted from blood, obtained in a trial of the OX40 agonist ivuxolimab. This receptor was identified in an adult with an advanced solid tumor such as melanoma, head and neck, liver or kidney cancer.

The CDR3 loop reads CSVTTGGNTEAFF. The CDR3 DNA reads as TGCAGCGTCACGACAGGGGGGAACACTGAAGCTTTCTTT. The chain has TRBV29-1 and TRBJ1-1; 9 positions match TRBD1. J gave up 1 base and V 6 bases, and 3 bases lay outside the gene matches. CDR3 size: 13 residues. Germline V gene data show CDR1 as SQVTM and CDR2 as ANQGSEA.